This passage covers 12 T cell receptor beta chains from one sample sequenced in a study of T-cell reconstitution after alpha-beta-depleted transplantation in children. Unique molecular identifiers were built into the TCRbeta library. TCRdb re-called the PCR reads through MiXCR, storing one row per CDR3 protein. The data hold about 610,000 distinct CDR3 sequences, with 8% to 11% observed a single time. The specimen was PBMCs from the stem cell graft donor, collected from the stem cell graft. These receptors were taken from a human donor who donated a stem cell graft to a child with acute myeloid leukemia.

This clonotype occurred a few times. The chain combines TRBV5-5 with TRBJ2-7; 13 bases fit TRBD2. CDR1 is SGHKS, CDR2 YYEKEE, per germline (reference sequence). V dropped 4 bases and J dropped 5; count of bases not matched to a gene: 6. CDR3 length: 15 amino acids. The CDR3 loop is CASSGRTSGGDEQYF. Written as DNA, the CDR3 is TGTGCCAGCAGCGGAAGGACTAGCGGGGGCGACGAGCAGTACTTC. The whole variable domain, remainder taken from reference TRBV5-5 and TRBJ2-7, is DAGVTQSPTHLIKTRGQQVTLRCSPISGHKSVSWYQQVLGQGPQFIFQYYEKEERGRGNFPDRFSARQFPNYSSELNVNALLLGDSALYLCASSGRTSGGDEQYFGPGTRLTVT.

The V and J genes are TRBV9 and TRBJ2-1; 9 nucleotides agree with TRBD1. V shed 1 base and J 5 bases; nucleotides not matched to a gene: 1. CDR1 and CDR2 from the germline V gene are SGDLS and YYNGEE. The CDR3 spans 14 residues. The CDR3 loop reads CASSVWDRDNEQFF. The CDR3 nucleotides are TGTGCCAGCAGCGTATGGGACAGGGACAATGAGCAGTTCTTC.

This rearrangement joins TRBV25-1 to TRBJ2-7, with TRBD1 as a possible D gene (5 bases). Deletions cut 2 bases from V and 5 bases from J, with 10 bases between. The CDR3 runs to 13 residues. In germline, CDR1 is MGHDK, CDR2 SYGVNS. The CDR3 DNA reads as TGTGCCAGCAGTGAACGTAGGGGCAACGAGCAGTACTTC. Its protein product is CASSERRGNEQYF.

This clonotype was counted between two and nine times. The CDR3 loop is CASGQGVPGELFF. As DNA, the CDR3 is TGTGCCAGCGGCCAGGGGGTTCCCGGGGAGCTGTTTTTT. The chain employs TRBV7-3 and TRBJ2-2; 7 bases agree with TRBD1. Germline V lookup: CDR1 SGHTA, CDR2 FQGTGA. J was trimmed by 6 bases and V by 8 bases; bases with no gene match: 6. This CDR3 is 13 amino acids long.

This clonotype was found a few times. The CDR3 bases are TGTGCCACGCAAGACGACGGGAATGCAGGGGGCTACACCTTC. Its protein product is CATQDDGNAGGYTF. The V gene is TRBV28, the J gene TRBJ1-2; D might be TRBD1 (5 bases). This CDR3 has 14 amino acids. Trimming cost V 10 bases and J 8 bases, with 23 bases left between them. Germline V gene lookup returns CDR1 MDHEN and CDR2 SYDVKM.

This clonotype was seen ten or more times. The chain links TRBV4-1 to TRBJ2-5; 11 positions agree with TRBD2. This CDR3 has 15 residues. V gave up 2 bases and J gave up 4 bases; unmatched junction bases: 3. The germline CDR1 and CDR2 sequences are MGHRA and YSYEKL. The CDR3 reads CASSQTSGSRETQYF. Here the CDR3 DNA reads TGCGCCAGCAGCCAAACTAGCGGGAGTCGAGAGACCCAGTACTTC.

In this sample, this clonotype turned up many times. The rearrangement links TRBV7-9 to TRBJ2-7; 10 nucleotides match TRBD1. From germline, CDR1 is SEHNR and CDR2 FQNEAQ (reference sequence). Losses at the gene ends were 5 bases for V and 2 bases for J; bases not matched to a gene: 12. The CDR3 totals 17 residues. The CDR3 spells CASSTPETGGYAYEQYF. The CDR3 nucleotides read TGTGCCAGCAGCACCCCCGAGACAGGGGGCTACGCCTACGAGCAGTACTTC.

In this sample, this clonotype turned up a few times. CDR3 sequence reads: CASSVTLDVGNGYTF. DNA for the CDR3: TGTGCCAGCAGTGTCACACTTGACGTGGGAAATGGCTACACCTTC. The chain recombines TRBV2 with TRBJ1-2; D is uncertain. With 4 bases removed from V and 6 bases from J, the gap between germline ends came to 18 bases. Germline loops: CDR1 SNHLY, CDR2 FYNNEI. The CDR3 covers 15 residues.

In the case of this clonotype: The junction and the germline gene differ at one end; a read error may be behind it. The chain combines TRBV7-7 with TRBJ1-1, with 8 positions matching TRBD1. In germline, CDR1 is SSHAT, CDR2 FNYEAQ (reference sequence). The CDR3 has 17 amino acids. The DNA of the CDR3 is TGTGCTAGCAGCTTAGAGTGGCAGGGGGCCGCCAGGCCTGAAGCTTTCTTT. Translating gives CASSLEWQGAARPEAFF.

This clonotype was counted many times. The chain carries TRBV20-1 and TRBJ1-4; maybe TRBD1 (5 bases). The CDR3 spans 15 residues. Germline assignment: CDR1 DFQATT and CDR2 SNEGSKA (reference sequence). The V gene lost 0 bases and the J gene lost 5 bases, with 13 bases spanning the gap. The CDR3 DNA is TGCAGTGCTAGAGATTGGGAGGGGCTAAATGAAAAACTGTTTTTT. Protein product: CSARDWEGLNEKLFF.

The sample holds many counts of this clonotype. The genes are TRBV20-1 and TRBJ2-3; D might be TRBD1 or TRBD2, each matching 5 bases. The germline V and J ends were trimmed by 2 bases and 6 bases, with 12 bases remaining between them. The germline gives CDR1 DFQATT, CDR2 SNEGSKA (reference sequence). The CDR3 has 13 amino acids. The CDR3 loop reads CSARTREGDTQYF. CDR3 coding DNA: TGCAGTGCTAGAACGCGTGAGGGGGATACGCAGTATTTT.

The chain recombines TRBV7-9 with TRBJ2-1, with D perhaps matching TRBD2 (5 bases). The V gene lost 5 bases and the J gene lost 8 bases, with 16 bases spanning the gap. This CDR3 contains 14 residues. Germline values: CDR1 SEHNR, CDR2 FQNEAQ (reference sequence). The chain's CDR3 is CASSPGLAKDEQFF. The CDR3 DNA reads TGTGCCAGCAGCCCCGGACTTGCCAAGGATGAGCAGTTCTTC.